This TCR beta chain derives from a study of blood T cell repertoires in COVID-19. For the study at large: Samples came from the United States, Italy and Spain, spanning acute and convalescent COVID-19. T cells, B-cell-depleted T cells, or PBMCs supplied cDNA or gDNA.

In germline, CDR1 is MNHEY, CDR2 SVGEGT. With 4 bases clipped from V and 7 bases from J, the junction kept 6 bases outside the gene matches. The CDR3 runs to 14 residues. In the authors' methods: Reference gene primer amplification in the assay estimated nucleated cell counts. Repertoires were generated with immunoSEQ multiplex PCR, while TCRdb's copy carries only in-frame clones and drops some. V, J and clone size were drawn from that table, and D and trimming were deduced from the DNA. The repertoire has about 200,000 clones, 85% to 90% of them found once; the top ten carry 2.2%. J is TRBJ2-4 and V is TRBV6-2 or TRBV6-3; 8 bases match TRBD2. This clonotype was obtained from a woman in her forties or fifties with acute or convalescent COVID-19. Sequencing used peripheral blood. The CDR3 DNA follows: TGTGCCAGCAGTTCCAGCGGGAGAGGCAACATTCAGTACTTC. It specifies CASSSSGRGNIQYF.